This is a list of T cell receptor beta chains from one sample in a study of coeliac disease. The data were produced by immunoSEQ multiplex PCR, yet TCRdb's version contains in-frame clones alone and is incomplete. Of about 3,000 clones detected, roughly 60% appear once; the ten largest clones hold less than 20%. The sample consisted of lymphocytes from the gut lamina propria. These receptors all stem from a woman between 45 and 65 years old without celiac disease. The conserved cysteine and the conserved F or W are not part of the CDR3 here. Not every row has a clone size; where given, it reads once, few, many or a size class.

v_call	j_call	clone_size	cdr3_aa
TRBV2	TRBJ2-7	.	ASKQSYEQY
TRBV8-2	TRBJ2-6	.	GTQAKITQSRANVLT
TRBV19	TRBJ2-1	.	ASSTNRGVYNEQF
TRBV7-2	TRBJ2-1	few	ASSLQATGPRYEQF
TRBV4-1	TRBJ1-1	few	ASSQDWRGTEAF
TRBV30	TRBJ2-5	.	AWSRGRGQETQY
TRBV5-4	TRBJ1-3	.	ASSIARRGSGNTIY
TRBV12-5	TRBJ1-1	.	ASGLGVGRATEAF
TRBV29-1	TRBJ2-6	once	SVSLVQSRANVLT
TRBV9	TRBJ1-6	.	ASSVTPGGAGNSPLH
TRBV6-5	TRBJ1-5	.	AKHRVYQPQH
TRBV21-1	TRBJ2-7	few	ASSSLWDSLREQY
TRBV5-1	TRBJ2-3	once	ASSLIAGGSSTDTQY
TRBV5-1	TRBJ2-2	.	ASSLFAGNTGELF
TRBV29-1	TRBJ1-2	.	SVVVPNFNGYT
TRBV28	TRBJ2-2	.	ASSSSGTGERGELF
TRBV5-1	TRBJ1-1	.	ASSPELTGRTEAF
TRBV10-3	TRBJ2-2	.	AISPGLAGGNTGELF
TRBV4-1	TRBJ2-3	.	ASSQDREGTDTQY
TRBV5-8	TRBJ2-5	.	ASSFGDRGITQY
TRBV5-1	TRBJ1-4	.	ASREGATNEKLF
TRBV10-3	TRBJ1-4	.	AISESPGQGGANEKLF
TRBV5-1	TRBJ1-4	once	ASSLVPGGRGANEKLF
TRBV5-6	TRBJ1-5	.	ASSFLGQGNQPQH
TRBV7-2	TRBJ2-3	.	ASSLSPGFTDTQY
TRBV6-1	TRBJ1-5	.	ASTLWTDNQPQH
TRBV5-6	TRBJ1-4	few	ASSLTRGTNEKLF
TRBV6-5	TRBJ1-5	.	ASSFGQGYQPQH
TRBV5-1	TRBJ2-3	.	ASSLTWGGDTQY
TRBV6-5	TRBJ1-2	once	ASSYSNQGGYT
TRBV19	TRBJ1-5	.	ATNRGLIGLGNQPQH
TRBV9	TRBJ1-3	medium-sized	ASSTQGTSGNTIY
TRBV6-1	TRBJ1-2	medium-sized	ASSETGDDGYT
TRBV6-1	TRBJ1-5	.	ASSAGQGISNQPQH
TRBV5-4	TRBJ1-1	.	ASSAGIQEGEAF
TRBV6-6	TRBJ2-7	few	ASSKTGALEQY
TRBV7-2	TRBJ1-1	.	ASSPTVRGGTEAF
TRBV5-1	TRBJ2-1	.	ASSLAPWAGYDEQF
TRBV4-1	TRBJ2-7	.	ASSQGLASEQY
TRBV5-1	TRBJ1-6	.	ASSLGQGASPLH
TRBV5-1	TRBJ2-7	.	ASRRQNYEQY
TRBV5-1	TRBJ1-3	.	ASSSGTGSNTIY
TRBV5-1	TRBJ1-1	.	ASSLLEGRNTEAF
TRBV6-5	TRBJ1-2	.	ASSATGTPNGYT
TRBV29-1	TRBJ2-3	few	SVLGGTSTDTQY
TRBV7-2	TRBJ1-2	few	ASSDARTGPNYGYT
TRBV5-1	TRBJ1-1	.	ASSRGQNTEAF
TRBV29-1	TRBJ2-7	once	SVEAGTYEQY
TRBV29-1	TRBJ2-3	.	SVAGGSDTQY